Listed below are T cell receptor beta chains from one sample, sequenced in a study of Tregs in tolerant kidney transplant recipients. Measured with immunoSEQ multiplex PCR; TCRdb has only the in-frame clones, and not every one. The sample lists 75,000 to 95,000 clones, more than 80% occurring once. Sequences were obtained from CD8+ T cells from blood. The receptors come from a human donor in good health. Each CDR3 is given with its conserved first and last residue. A D gene is named only where the DNA matches it firmly. Part of the rows lack a size; the others show once, few, many or a class for expanded clones.

>TRBV7-6|TRBJ2-1|TRBD2|.
TGTGCCAGCAGCCACTACCCCCTATCTAGCGGGGGGGTCTCCTACAATGAGCAGTTCTTC
CASSHYPLSSGGVSYNEQFF
>TRBV4-1|TRBJ1-1|.|.
TGCGCCAGCAACAAAGGGGGTGGGGGACCTACAATGAACACTGAAGCTTTCTTT
CASNKGGGGPTMNTEAFF
>TRBV29-1|TRBJ2-1|TRBD2|.
TGCAGCGTTGAGAGTGGCGGGGGACTCTACAATGAGCAGTTCTTC
CSVESGGGLYNEQFF
>TRBV30|TRBJ2-7|.|.
TGTGCCTGGAGTGTGCAGGGCTACGAGCAGTACTTC
CAWSVQGYEQYF
>TRBV13|TRBJ1-1|.|.
TGTGCCAGCAGCTTAGGGGGAGGGCTTAACACTGAAGCTTTCTTT
CASSLGGGLNTEAFF
>TRBV2|TRBJ2-3|TRBD1|.
TGTGCCAGCGGGACAGTGGTTAGCACAGATACGCAGTATTTT
CASGTVVSTDTQYF
>TRBV27|TRBJ2-4|.|.
TGTGCCAGCATCGGGGGGCCAGCCAAAAACATTCAGTACTTC
CASIGGPAKNIQYF
>TRBV6-5|TRBJ2-7|.|.
TGTGCCAGCAGTTACTCCGACAGCACCTACGAGCAGTACTTC
CASSYSDSTYEQYF
>TRBV7-8|TRBJ1-5|TRBD1|.
TGTGCCAGCAGCTTAGTCCTTGGTCCCAGGGGGGAGAGCAATCAGCCCCAGCATTTT
CASSLVLGPRGESNQPQHF
>TRBV6-6|TRBJ1-4|TRBD1|.
TGTGCCAGCAGTTACCTACAGGGGTCTAATGAAAAACTGTTTTTT
CASSYLQGSNEKLFF
>TRBV11-2|TRBJ2-7|TRBD2|.
TGTGCCAGCAGCTTGGAGCGGGAGGACTACCACGAGCAGTACTTC
CASSLEREDYHEQYF
>TRBV7-9|TRBJ1-2|TRBD1|once
TGTGCTTTGGACAGGGGGCATCTGGGCTACACCTTC
CALDRGHLGYTF
>TRBV5-1|TRBJ2-3|TRBD1|.
TGCGCCAGCAGCTCCGGGACAGGGTGGGATACGCAGTATTTT
CASSSGTGWDTQYF
>TRBV13|TRBJ2-7|TRBD1|.
TGTGCCAGCACAGGGACAGGGGTATACGAGCAGTACTTC
CASTGTGVYEQYF
>TRBV6-1|TRBJ2-1|.|.
TGTGCCAGCAGTTCCGACACCCACAATGAGCAGTTCTTC
CASSSDTHNEQFF
>TRBV5-6|TRBJ2-1|.|.
TGTGCCAGCAGCTTGACGGGCTACAATGAGCAGTTCTTC
CASSLTGYNEQFF
>TRBV11-2|TRBJ1-1|.|once
TGTGCCAGCAGCGAAGCCACAGGGTGGGCCCTGAACACTGAAGCTTTCTTT
CASSEATGWALNTEAFF